Following are 18 T cell receptor beta chains from one sample sequenced in a study of CXCR3-negative and CXCR3-positive naive CD8 T cells. Libraries of TRB cDNA were made by 5' RACE and carried UMIs. TCRdb reprocessed the 5' RACE reads; each CDR3 protein has one entry and no DNA is given. The table for this sample gives 100,000 to 150,000 distinct CDR3 sequences. The sample comprised naive CXCR3- CD8+ T cells from blood. Noted subset: CD45RO-CCR7+CD27+CD95- naive CD8+ T cells lacking CXCR3 (TNR3-). These receptors were collected from a human donor in good health. Some clones in this sample may be carry-over from other donors' samples.

The genes are TRBV5-1 and TRBJ2-2; TCRdb's assignment of TRBD1 cannot be checked, as there is no DNA. The germline V gene has CDR1 SGHRS and CDR2 YFSETQ. The CDR3 is 17 residues long. The CDR3 here is CASSLAYRGEGTGELFF.

The CDR3 region is CSASPRAGTQYF. J is TRBJ2-5 and V is TRBV20-1; TCRdb names TRBD1, which stays unverified in the absence of DNA. Germline CDR1 and CDR2: DFQATT and SNEGSKA (reference sequence). CDR3 length: 12 residues.

This chain links TRBV3-1 with TRBJ2-1. The CDR3 runs 13 residues. Germline V gene lookup returns CDR1 LGHDT and CDR2 YNNKEL (reference sequence). The CDR3 sequence: CASSHIDYNEQFF.

The chain links TRBV19 to TRBJ2-3; TCRdb designates TRBD1, a call that cannot be tested without DNA. Germline V gene data show CDR1 as LNHDA and CDR2 as SQIVND (reference sequence). The CDR3 runs to 18 residues. The CDR3 sequence: CASSPQRGAPRSTDTQYF.

CDR3 protein: CASSLIGRSSYNEQFF. This chain joins TRBV7-3 and TRBJ2-1. CDR1 SGHTA and CDR2 FQGTGA come from the germline V gene. The CDR3 runs 16 residues.

The V and J genes are TRBV10-3 and TRBJ2-5; TCRdb picks TRBD1, but there is no DNA to check that call. The CDR3 is made up of 15 amino acids. CDR1 is ENHRY and CDR2 is SYGVKD in the germline V gene. CDR3 residues: CAISEENRGDETQYF.

The V call is TRBV7-9, the J call TRBJ2-3; TCRdb returns TRBD1, unconfirmable since there is no DNA. The CDR3 consists of 19 residues. CDR1 is SEHNR and CDR2 is FQNEAQ in the germline V gene (reference sequence). CDR3 sequence: CASSSSLGGDRTSTDTQYF.

This chain connects TRBV4-2 to TRBJ2-5; TCRdb calls TRBD2, which cannot be checked without DNA. This CDR3 contains 16 residues. CDR1 is LGHNA and CDR2 is YNFKEQ in the germline V gene. The CDR3 is CASSQERAGMAETQYF.

The genes are TRBV12-3 or TRBV12-4 and TRBJ1-4. This CDR3 region has 14 residues. CDR3: CASSGGRSWEKLFF.

V and J are TRBV7-9 and TRBJ2-1; with no DNA, the TCRdb D assignment of TRBD1 cannot be verified. This CDR3 comprises 16 residues. The V gene's germline CDR1 is SEHNR and CDR2 FQNEAQ (reference sequence). The CDR3 spells CASSPAYRGTYNEQFF.

V usage is TRBV14 and J usage is TRBJ1-1; TCRdb's D call of TRBD1 is untestable without DNA. The CDR3 is made up of 13 amino acids. Germline loops: CDR1 SGHDN, CDR2 FVKESK. The chain's CDR3 is CASSYTTGTEAFF.

The genes are TRBV20-1 and TRBJ2-1; the TRBD2 assignment by TCRdb is unverifiable without DNA. CDR1 is DFQATT and CDR2 is SNEGSKA in the germline V gene (reference sequence). There are 15 residues in the CDR3. CDR3 sequence: CSAEKLAASYNEQFF.

CDR3 in amino acids: CASSSGLAGLETQYF. The rearrangement links TRBV5-4 to TRBJ2-5; as DNA is missing, the TRBD2 call by TCRdb cannot be tested. CDR1 is SGHNT and CDR2 is YYREEE in the germline V gene (reference sequence). This CDR3 is 15 amino acids long.

The genes are TRBV29-1 and TRBJ1-2; TCRdb indicates TRBD1, and absent DNA this call remains unverified. The germline CDR1 and CDR2 sequences are SQVTM and ANQGSEA. The CDR3 consists of 14 residues. CDR3: CSVEGQGEGYGYTF.

The chain links TRBV5-1 to TRBJ2-3; the TCRdb call, TRBD1, lacks DNA for checking. Looked up from germline, CDR1 is SGHRS and CDR2 is YFSETQ. CDR3 length: 14 residues. The CDR3 sequence: CASSLEASGDTQYF. Variable domain in full (rest from reference TRBV5-1 and TRBJ2-3): KAGVTQTPRYLIKTRGQQVTLSCSPISGHRSVSWYQQTPGQGLQFLFEYFSETQRNKGNFPGRFSGRQFSNSRSEMNVSTLELGDSALYLCASSLEASGDTQYFGPGTRLTVL.

The chain links TRBV29-1 to TRBJ1-5; with no DNA, the TCRdb D assignment of TRBD1 cannot be verified. Germline V gene sequence: CDR1 SQVTM, CDR2 ANQGSEA. The CDR3 is 14 amino acids. The CDR3 sequence: CSVGVRGSNQPQHF.

The rearrangement joins TRBV7-2 to TRBJ2-1; TCRdb picks TRBD1, but there is no DNA to check that call. The CDR3 length is 15 residues. Germline V gene lookup returns CDR1 SGHTA and CDR2 FQGNSA. This CDR3 reads CASSLGTAKYNEQFF.

The chain recombines TRBV6-2 or TRBV6-3 with TRBJ2-5; TCRdb calls TRBD1, which cannot be checked without DNA. Germline V lookup: CDR1 MNHEY, CDR2 SVGEGT. This CDR3 contains 14 residues. This chain's CDR3 is CASSYGGTGETQYF.